This TCR beta chain was identified during a study of radiation and T cells in renal cell carcinoma. Overall study findings and caveats: In blood, top tumor clones expanded by 2 weeks, shrinking by 4. Without pretreatment biopsies, baseline tumor clonotype presence was undetermined.

The CDR3 sequence is 15 residues long. Germline V lookup: CDR1 LGHNA, CDR2 YSLEER. V was clipped by 4 bases and J by 5 bases, with 15 bases between them. This sample's time point: blood 4 weeks post-SBRT, at nephrectomy. Regarding treatment: 15 Gy SBRT to primary tumor, nephrectomy 4 weeks later. Nephrectomy followed 15 Gy stereotactic body radiation by 4 weeks. This renal cell carcinoma was of the clear cell type. Profiling relied on immunoSEQ multiplex PCR, and the TCRdb table lists in-frame clones only, not all of them. The data contain around 77,000 clones, less than 85% of them seen just once; the ten biggest clones take up 2.4%. In its sample, this clone was seen a few times. Its antigen is unknown.

This material consisted of blood, taken from a patient whose treatment included radiotherapy and nephrectomy. This receptor was obtained from a woman aged 60 to 75 with renal cell carcinoma. V is TRBV4-3 and J is TRBJ2-1; D uncertain. CDR3 nucleotide sequence: TGCGCCAGCAGCCTACGGCTAGAAGCAGACAATGAGCAGTTCTTC. This gives the protein CASSLRLEADNEQFF.